This T cell receptor beta chain was found in a study of blood T cell repertoires in COVID-19. Whole-study context: COVID-19 samples, acute and convalescent, were from the United States, Italy and Spain.

Participants came from roughly 23 US areas, aged roughly 18 to 100 years. Participants in the exposed group had met a COVID-19 case in the 2 weeks before joining the study. Clones were sequenced by immunoSEQ multiplex PCR, and TCRdb holds only the in-frame ones, with some missing. The sample lists some 240,000 clones, more than 75% seen once, with about 7% in the top ten. The source is a woman aged 45-60 years who had been exposed to COVID-19. The source material was PBMCs or T cells enriched from blood (not recorded which).

CDR3: CSASTGFEAFF. The CDR3, as DNA: TGCAGTGCTAGTACGGGATTTGAAGCTTTCTTT. The rearrangement uses TRBV20-1 and TRBJ1-1; D ambiguous. Looked up from germline, CDR1 is DFQATT and CDR2 is SNEGSKA (reference sequence). CDR3 length: 11 residues. V lost 3 bases and J lost 7, with 9 bases in between.